This T cell receptor (beta chain) originates from a study of T cells in women clearing cervical HPV infection. Looking at the study overall: With HLA typing for only a few women, HLA confounding remains possible. Study-wide results and limits: Richness plus V gene abundances separated cases from controls with AUC about 0.8.

Assay: immunoSEQ multiplex PCR; the TCRdb copy retains only in-frame clones and omits some. This sample's table has tens of thousands of clones. Turning to this clone: Antigen unknown.

The material sequenced was blood buffy coat. The clonotype was recovered from a woman between 18 and 75 years old with a cervical HPV16 infection that either progressed to CIN3+ or cleared (not recorded which).

The chain's CDR3 is CASSLDLAATSYEQYF. The sequenced part of the CDR3 DNA is TGCGCCAGCAGCTTAGATCTTGCGGCCACCTCCTACGAG. The rearrangement uses TRBV5-1 and TRBJ2-7, with unresolved D. From the germline J gene comes the end of the CDR3, since the read stops 3 residues before it. In germline, CDR1 is SGHRS, CDR2 YFSETQ. This CDR3 contains 16 residues. The V end lost 2 bases, the J end lost 0 bases, and 15 bases lay between the germline ends.